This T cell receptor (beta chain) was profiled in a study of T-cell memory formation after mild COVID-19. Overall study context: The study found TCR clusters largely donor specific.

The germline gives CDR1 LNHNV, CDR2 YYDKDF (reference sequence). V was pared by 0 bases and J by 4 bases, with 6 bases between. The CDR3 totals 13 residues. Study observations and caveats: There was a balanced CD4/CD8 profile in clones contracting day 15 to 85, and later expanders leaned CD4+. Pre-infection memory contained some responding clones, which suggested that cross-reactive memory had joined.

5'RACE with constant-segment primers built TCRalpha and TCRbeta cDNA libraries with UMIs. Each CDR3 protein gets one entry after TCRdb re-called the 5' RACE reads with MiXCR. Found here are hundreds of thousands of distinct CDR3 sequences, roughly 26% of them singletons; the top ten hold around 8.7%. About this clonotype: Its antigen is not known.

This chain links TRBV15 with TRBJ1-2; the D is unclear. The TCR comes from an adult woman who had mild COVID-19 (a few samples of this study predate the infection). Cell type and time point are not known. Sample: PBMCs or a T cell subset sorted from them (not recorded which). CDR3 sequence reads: CATSRDMSYGYTF. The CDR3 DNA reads TGTGCCACCAGCAGAGATATGAGCTATGGCTACACCTTC.